What follows are 30 T cell receptor beta chains derived from one specimen sequenced in a study of chemoradiotherapy in HPV16-positive cancers. Sequencing was performed with immunoSEQ multiplex PCR; in TCRdb, only in-frame clones are kept and a portion is missing. The top ten clones hold approximately 3.4% of a sample with around 15,000 clones, around 88% of them seen once. Sample: blood, taken from a patient who underwent chemoradiotherapy. Receptors were obtained from a human donor with HPV-associated anogenital cancer.

The genes are TRBV7-6 and TRBJ2-3, with D unresolved. V lost 8 bases, J lost 4 bases, and 13 bases lay in between. The CDR3 contains 13 residues. Germline CDR1 SGHVS, CDR2 FNYEAQ. The CDR3 DNA sequence: TGTGCCAGCGGGGTGGGTCGGGCAGATACGCAGTATTTT. Its protein is CASGVGRADTQYF.

This rearrangement joins TRBV2 to TRBJ1-4, with D tentatively TRBD1 (5 bases). Germline CDR1 is SNHLY and CDR2 is FYNNEI. The V and J ends lost 0 bases and 7 bases respectively, with 15 bases between them. The CDR3 totals 16 residues. The CDR3 spells CASSEAAGGGGEKLFF. CDR3 DNA: TGTGCCAGCAGTGAAGCGGCCGGGGGGGGAGGTGAAAAACTGTTTTTT.

V is TRBV18 and J is TRBJ2-7; D is possibly TRBD1 (5 bases). The germline V gene has CDR1 KGHSH and CDR2 LQKENI. Trimming stripped 1 base from V and 6 bases from J, with 10 bases between. CDR3 length equals 13 residues. CDR3 amino acids: CASSPQAQGEQYF. The CDR3 nucleotides are TGTGCCAGCTCACCACAGGCCCAGGGCGAGCAGTACTTC.

The chain links TRBV6-1 to TRBJ2-2; D remains unclear. CDR3 length: 12 amino acids. V lost 1 base, J lost 5 bases, and 2 bases lay in between. The germline V gene encodes CDR1 MNHNS and CDR2 SASEGT. The CDR3 DNA is TGTGCCAGCAGTGAAGTGACCGGGGAGCTGTTTTTT. This translates into CASSEVTGELFF.

The chain links TRBV28 to TRBJ1-5, with 8 bases identical to TRBD1. The length of the CDR3 is 15 residues. V lost 3 bases, J lost 0 bases, and 1 base stayed unmatched. Germline values: CDR1 MDHEN, CDR2 SYDVKM. Written as DNA, the CDR3 is TGTGCCAGCAGTTTGACAGGGGTTAGCAATCAGCCCCAGCATTTT. Encoded protein: CASSLTGVSNQPQHF. Using reference TRBV28 and TRBJ1-5 for the parts outside the CDR3, the full variable domain is DVKVTQSSRYLVKRTGEKVFLECVQDMDHENMFWYRQDPGLGLRLIYFSYDVKMKEKGDIPEGYSVSREKKERFSLILESASTNQTSMYLCASSLTGVSNQPQHFGDGTRLSIL.

This sequence joins TRBV28 and TRBJ2-7; 7 nucleotides align to TRBD1. CDR3 length: 12 amino acids. Germline CDR1 and CDR2: MDHEN and SYDVKM. The J segment lost 6 bases and the V segment lost 7 bases, leaving 6 bases of the junction unmatched. As DNA, the CDR3 is TGTGCCAGCAACCCTACAGGGGTCGAGCAGTACTTC. This codes for CASNPTGVEQYF.

The chain carries TRBV25-1 and TRBJ1-2, with TRBD1 matching 8 bases. Germline V gives CDR1 MGHDK, CDR2 SYGVNS. With V trimmed by 4 bases and J by 8 bases, 9 bases remained unmatched. CDR3 length: 14 residues. The CDR3 spells CASSVDRGLEGYTF. The CDR3 coding sequence is TGTGCCAGCAGTGTTGACAGGGGCTTGGAGGGCTACACCTTC.

The chain recombines TRBV28 with TRBJ1-2; D unclear. The length of the CDR3 is 14 residues. Per the germline V gene, CDR1 is MDHEN and CDR2 is SYDVKM. Trimming took off 6 bases at V and 4 bases at J, with 15 bases between the two ends. DNA of the CDR3: TGTGCCAGCAGGGGCGGGAAAACACCCTATGGCTACACCTTC. Encoded protein: CASRGGKTPYGYTF.

The V call is TRBV10-2, the J call TRBJ2-7; TRBD2 matches at 7 bases. CDR3 size: 14 residues. Trimming removed 9 bases from V and 2 bases from J; junction bases left unmatched: 10. The germline CDR1 and CDR2 sequences are WSHSY and SAAADI. The CDR3 protein is CASQIGGSAYEQYF. DNA for the CDR3: TGCGCCAGTCAAATCGGGGGGTCGGCCTACGAGCAGTACTTC.

The chain carries TRBV10-3 and TRBJ2-3; 10 nucleotides line up with TRBD2. The V segment lost 6 bases and the J segment 1 base; nucleotides outside the gene matches: 1. The CDR3 has 14 amino acids. Germline loops: CDR1 ENHRY, CDR2 SYGVKD. The CDR3 protein is CAIRGTSGTDTQYF. For the CDR3, the DNA is TGTGCCATCAGGGGGACTAGCGGCACAGATACGCAGTATTTT.

The chain combines TRBV7-3 with TRBJ2-3, with 8 bases identical to TRBD2. This CDR3 spans 15 amino acids. Germline V gives CDR1 SGHTA, CDR2 FQGTGA. With 0 bases clipped from V and 4 bases from J, the junction kept 3 bases outside the gene matches. The CDR3 nucleotides are TGTGCCAGCAGCTTAACTAGCGGGGAAGCAGATACGCAGTATTTT. Amino acid sequence: CASSLTSGEADTQYF.

This clone was found once. The V and J genes are TRBV2 and TRBJ2-7, with TRBD1 identical over 10 bases. CDR1 and CDR2 from the germline V gene are SNHLY and FYNNEI. The J segment lost 7 bases and the V segment lost 10 bases, leaving 7 bases of the junction unmatched. CDR3 length: 12 amino acids. CDR3 DNA sequence: TGTGCCATACGGACAGGGGGGTGGGAGCAGTACTTC. This translates into CAIRTGGWEQYF.

The J gene is TRBJ2-4, the V gene TRBV19, with 12 bases fitting TRBD1. The CDR3 has 16 residues. Losses at the gene ends were 3 bases for V and 5 bases for J; bases not matched to a gene: 5. Germline CDR1 LNHDA, CDR2 SQIVND (reference sequence). The chain's CDR3 is CASSMAGTGGQNIQYF. DNA for the CDR3: TGTGCCAGTAGTATGGCGGGGACAGGGGGCCAAAACATTCAGTACTTC.

The rearrangement uses TRBV29-1 and TRBJ1-2, with D unresolved. Looked up from germline, CDR1 is SQVTM and CDR2 is ANQGSEA. The CDR3 has 14 residues. Trimming stripped 5 bases from V and 8 bases from J, with 21 bases between. In nucleotides, the CDR3 is TGCAGCGTTAAGATGGACGCTACGGCGCCGGGCTACACCTTC. Protein: CSVKMDATAPGYTF.

This chain connects TRBV5-4 to TRBJ2-3, with 8 nucleotides matching TRBD1. The V gene's germline CDR1 is SGHNT and CDR2 YYREEE (reference sequence). The CDR3 is 16 residues long. Trimming cost V 3 bases and J 3 bases; bases outside gene matches: 9. CDR3 amino acids: CASSSQDRVGTDTQYF. The CDR3 coding sequence is TGTGCCAGCAGCTCCCAGGACAGGGTAGGGACAGATACGCAGTATTTT.

The V call is TRBV10-3, the J call TRBJ2-7; no clear D. CDR3 length: 13 residues. Trimming stripped 3 bases from V and 7 bases from J, with 13 bases between. Germline lookup yields CDR1 ENHRY and CDR2 SYGVKD. The CDR3 DNA sequence: TGTGCCATCAGTGAAGCGTTGGTGGGGGAGCAGTACTTC. It translates to CAISEALVGEQYF.

This chain links TRBV5-6 with TRBJ1-2; no reliable D call. Trimming removed 0 bases at V and 3 bases at J, with 6 bases between. The CDR3 has 13 amino acids. Germline CDR1 reads SGHDT; CDR2 reads YYEEEE. The CDR3 is CASSLDSDYGYTF. The CDR3 DNA follows: TGTGCCAGCAGCTTGGACAGCGACTATGGCTACACCTTC.

This chain uses TRBV30 with TRBJ2-7; the D gene is possibly TRBD1 (5 bases). Between the trimmed V and J ends, which lost 2 bases and 0 bases, there was a span of 11 bases. The CDR3 extends over 14 amino acids. Germline-derived CDR1 and CDR2 are GTSNPN and SVGIG (reference sequence). CDR3 DNA: TGTGCCTGGAGTCGGCAGGGCTTCTCCTACGAGCAGTACTTC. Translating gives CAWSRQGFSYEQYF.

The V call is TRBV19, the J call TRBJ1-5; 9 bases are shared with TRBD1. This CDR3 contains 15 residues. V lost 3 bases, J lost 2 bases, and 2 bases stayed unmatched. The germline gives CDR1 LNHDA, CDR2 SQIVND (reference sequence). This chain's CDR3 is CASSMRTGGNQPQHF. The CDR3 bases are TGTGCCAGTAGTATGAGGACAGGGGGCAATCAGCCCCAGCATTTT.

V is TRBV4-2 and J is TRBJ1-3; D unclear. From germline, CDR1 is LGHNA and CDR2 YNFKEQ. The V end was cut by 0 bases, the J end by 7 bases, with 7 bases between. There are 13 residues in the CDR3. The CDR3 sequence is CASSQDLRNTIYF. The CDR3 region has the DNA TGTGCCAGCAGCCAAGATCTAAGGAACACCATATATTTT.

This clone was seen just once. The V gene is TRBV5-1, the J gene TRBJ2-7; D remains ambiguous. The CDR3 runs to 13 residues. V was pared by 4 bases and J by 0 bases, with 8 bases between. Germline assignment: CDR1 SGHRS and CDR2 YFSETQ. In DNA, the CDR3 is TGCGCCAGCAGCGAGGCTAACTCCTACGAGCAGTACTTC. Its protein is CASSEANSYEQYF.

This clone was observed a handful of times. V gene TRBV6-4 combines with J gene TRBJ2-3; maybe TRBD2 (6 bases). Between the trimmed V and J ends, which lost 4 bases and 0 bases, there was a span of 8 bases. The CDR3 contains 14 residues. Germline assignment: CDR1 MRHNA and CDR2 SNTAGT. CDR3 amino acids: CASSVRGSTDTQYF. Written as DNA, the CDR3 is TGTGCCAGCAGTGTTCGGGGGAGCACAGATACGCAGTATTTT.

The chain couples TRBV9 to TRBJ2-7, with D perhaps TRBD2 (5 bases). V lost 3 bases and J lost 4, with 20 bases in between. The CDR3 has 16 residues. Germline CDR1 SGDLS, CDR2 YYNGEE. CDR3 amino acids: CASSADLTGRNYEQYF. In DNA, the CDR3 is TGTGCCAGCAGCGCTGATTTAACGGGAAGGAATTACGAGCAGTACTTC.

This chain links TRBV7-2 with TRBJ2-3; D not resolved. The CDR3 consists of 11 residues. Germline V gene data show CDR1 as SGHTA and CDR2 as FQGNSA. Trimming took off 3 bases at V and 4 bases at J, with 2 bases between the two ends. DNA of the CDR3: TGTGCCAGCAGCTTTTCAGATACGCAGTATTTT. Protein product: CASSFSDTQYF.

This chain uses TRBV6-5 with TRBJ1-5; no firm D call. The CDR3 covers 14 residues. The germline V gene encodes CDR1 MNHEY and CDR2 SVGAGI. V lost 0 bases, J lost 3 bases, and 6 bases lay in between. The CDR3 DNA sequence: TGTGCCAGCAGTTACTCGTCGGCCAATCAGCCCCAGCATTTT. Encoded protein: CASSYSSANQPQHF.

The V gene is TRBV29-1, the J gene TRBJ1-2; 7 positions agree with TRBD1. With 7 bases clipped from V and 8 bases from J, the junction kept 7 bases outside the gene matches. Germline V gene lookup returns CDR1 SQVTM and CDR2 ANQGSEA. This CDR3 has 11 amino acids. CDR3 residues: CSATDRAGYTF. CDR3 in DNA: TGCAGCGCGACTGACAGGGCCGGCTACACCTTC.

V and J are TRBV5-1 and TRBJ2-3, with D maybe TRBD1 (6 bases). Germline V gene sequence: CDR1 SGHRS, CDR2 YFSETQ. The CDR3 runs to 15 residues. The V and J ends lost 4 bases and 2 bases respectively, with 14 bases between them. CDR3 amino acids: CASSGGRAITDTQYF. The CDR3 nucleotides read TGCGCCAGCAGCGGGGGCCGGGCCATCACAGATACGCAGTATTTT.

This chain joins TRBV4-1 and TRBJ2-1, with TRBD1 matching 12 bases. The CDR3 totals 15 residues. Trimming at V came to 6 bases and at J to 3 bases, leaving 3 bases not matched to a gene. Germline lookup yields CDR1 MGHRA and CDR2 YSYEKL. CDR3 sequence (DNA): TGCGCCAGCAGGGGGACAGGGGGCCTCTACAATGAGCAGTTCTTC. Translated, it gives CASRGTGGLYNEQFF.

The J gene is TRBJ2-5, the V gene TRBV5-1; tentative D call: TRBD1 (6 bases). V was clipped by 0 bases and J by 1 base, with 10 bases between them. The CDR3 length is 15 residues. Germline V lookup: CDR1 SGHRS, CDR2 YFSETQ. This chain's CDR3 is CASSLADRFQETQYF. CDR3 bases: TGCGCCAGCAGCTTGGCCGACAGGTTCCAAGAGACCCAGTACTTC. Full variable domain (missing parts from reference TRBV5-1 and TRBJ2-5): KAGVTQTPRYLIKTRGQQVTLSCSPISGHRSVSWYQQTPGQGLQFLFEYFSETQRNKGNFPGRFSGRQFSNSRSEMNVSTLELGDSALYLCASSLADRFQETQYFGPGTRLLVL.

The chain links TRBV28 to TRBJ2-1, with 8 bases aligning to TRBD2. From germline, CDR1 is MDHEN and CDR2 SYDVKM. The V gene end was trimmed by 7 bases and the J gene end by 8 bases; junction bases not matched to a gene: 10. The CDR3 has 14 residues. This chain's CDR3 is CASTPGLDSDEQFF. DNA for the CDR3: TGTGCCAGCACCCCGGGACTAGATTCGGATGAGCAGTTCTTC.